The entry below gives a single TCR beta chain sequence along with its context. Its antigen is unidentified. The sample comes from a study of a mutant IDH1 vaccine in newly diagnosed glioma. Study as a whole: Vaccine administration was initiated 4-6 weeks following radiotherapy alone, or with temozolomide cycles. Beforehand, treatment had been radiotherapy, temozolomide, or both; the majority received both.

Notes on the study in general: Overall, almost 95% of patients had vaccine-induced immune responses.

This CDR3 contains 12 residues. Germline V gene sequence: CDR1 SGHKS, CDR2 YYEKEE (reference sequence). The V end lost 1 base, the J end lost 11 bases, and 13 bases lay between the germline ends. The repertoire was sequenced with immunoSEQ multiplex PCR; TCRdb's copy has only in-frame clones and lacks some. The data contain about 29,000 clones, 65% to 85% of them singletons. Time point reported: week 23, last vaccination. The study gave 300 ug of mutant IDH1 20-mer peptide per vaccine dose, with topical imiquimod. There were new WHO grade 3 or 4 astrocytomas in the donors, and these were IDH1-mutant and ATRX-lost.

The chain links TRBV5-5 to TRBJ2-7, with D unresolved. This sample comprised PBMCs, obtained from a glioma patient whose treatment included an IDH1 peptide vaccine. This TCR derives from a woman under 30 with glioma. The CDR3 region has the DNA TGTGCCAGCAGCTTGTTCGCAGACCCGGAGTACTTC. It is translated as CASSLFADPEYF. The full variable domain, in which reference TRBV5-5 and TRBJ2-7 provide the parts outside the CDR3, is DAGVTQSPTHLIKTRGQQVTLRCSPISGHKSVSWYQQVLGQGPQFIFQYYEKEERGRGNFPDRFSARQFPNYSSELNVNALLLGDSALYLCASSLFADPEYFGPGTRLTVT.